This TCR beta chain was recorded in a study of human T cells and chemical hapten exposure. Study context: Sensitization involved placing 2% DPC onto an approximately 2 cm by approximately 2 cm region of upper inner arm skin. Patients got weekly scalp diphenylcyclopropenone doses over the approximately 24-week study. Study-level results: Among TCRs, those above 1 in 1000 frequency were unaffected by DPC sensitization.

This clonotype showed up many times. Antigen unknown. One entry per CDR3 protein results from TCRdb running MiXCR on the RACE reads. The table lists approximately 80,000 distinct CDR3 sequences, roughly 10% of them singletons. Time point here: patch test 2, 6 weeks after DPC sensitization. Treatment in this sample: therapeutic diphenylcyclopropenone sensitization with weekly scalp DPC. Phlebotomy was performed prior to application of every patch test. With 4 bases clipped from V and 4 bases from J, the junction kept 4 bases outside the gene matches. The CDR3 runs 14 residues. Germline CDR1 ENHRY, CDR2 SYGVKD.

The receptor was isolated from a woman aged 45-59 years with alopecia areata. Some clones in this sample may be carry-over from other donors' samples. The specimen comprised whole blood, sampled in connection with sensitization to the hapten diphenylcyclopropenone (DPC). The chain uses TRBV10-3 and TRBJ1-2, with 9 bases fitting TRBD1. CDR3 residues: CAISVQGAGYGYTF. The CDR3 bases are TGTGCCATCAGTGTACAGGGGGCTGGCTATGGCTACACCTTC.